The clone carrying this T cell receptor beta chain was detected a few times. Antigen unknown. These data are taken from a study of T cell repertoires in cytomegalovirus infection. Study context: Evidence of both CMV infection and a matching HLA type came from public TCR beta signatures. Findings and limits, study-wide: HLA-C-restricted TCR beta clonotypes specific for CMV led the ex vivo response. Cumulative frequency of public TCR beta families picked out carriers of CMV plus the relevant HLA.

Trimming took off 6 bases at V and 4 bases at J, with 13 bases between the two ends. This CDR3 has 14 amino acids. Germline values: CDR1 LNHDA, CDR2 SQIVND (reference sequence). MiXCR was run by TCRdb on the reads, yielding one entry per CDR3 protein. The table lists around 490,000 distinct CDR3 sequences, about a quarter of them singletons. The sample taken for sequencing was PBMCs. The V gene is TRBV19, the J gene TRBJ1-3; the D is unclear. The TCR originated in a human donor in good health (CMV status not recorded). Some clones in this sample may be carry-over from other donors' samples. The CDR3 DNA reads TGTGCCAGTAGAGCTCGGGATCTCGGAAACACCATATATTTT. Its translation is CASRARDLGNTIYF.